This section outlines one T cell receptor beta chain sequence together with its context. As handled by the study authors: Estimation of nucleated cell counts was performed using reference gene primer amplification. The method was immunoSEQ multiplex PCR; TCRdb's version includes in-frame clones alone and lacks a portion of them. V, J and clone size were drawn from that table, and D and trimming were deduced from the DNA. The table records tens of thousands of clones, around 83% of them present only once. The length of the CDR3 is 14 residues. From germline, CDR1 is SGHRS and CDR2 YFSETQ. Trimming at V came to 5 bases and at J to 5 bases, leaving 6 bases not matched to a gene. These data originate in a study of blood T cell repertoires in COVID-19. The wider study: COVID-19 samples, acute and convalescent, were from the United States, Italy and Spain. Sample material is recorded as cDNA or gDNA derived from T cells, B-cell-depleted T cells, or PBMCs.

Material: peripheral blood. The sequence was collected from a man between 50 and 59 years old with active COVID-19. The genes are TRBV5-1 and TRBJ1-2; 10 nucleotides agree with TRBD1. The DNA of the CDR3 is TGCGCCAGCAGACCAGGGACAGGGGATTATGGCTACACCTTC. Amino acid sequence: CASRPGTGDYGYTF.